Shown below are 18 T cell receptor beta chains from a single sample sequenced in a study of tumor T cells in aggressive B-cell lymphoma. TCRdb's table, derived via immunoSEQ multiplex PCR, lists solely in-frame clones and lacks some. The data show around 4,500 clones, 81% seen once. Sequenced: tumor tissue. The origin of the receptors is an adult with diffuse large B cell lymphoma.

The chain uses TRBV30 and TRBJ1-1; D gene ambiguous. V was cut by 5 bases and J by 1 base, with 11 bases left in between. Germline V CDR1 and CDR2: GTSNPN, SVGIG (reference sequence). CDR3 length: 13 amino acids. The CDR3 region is CAWAFQENTEAFF. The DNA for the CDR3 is TGTGCCTGGGCCTTCCAGGAGAACACTGAAGCTTTCTTT.

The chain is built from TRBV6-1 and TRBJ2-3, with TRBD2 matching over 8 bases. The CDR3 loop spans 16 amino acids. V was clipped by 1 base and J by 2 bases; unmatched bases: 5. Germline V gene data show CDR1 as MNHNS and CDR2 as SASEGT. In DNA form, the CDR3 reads TGTGCCAGCAGTGAAGAGGTAGCGGGGCCCACAGATACGCAGTATTTT. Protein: CASSEEVAGPTDTQYF.

In DNA, the CDR3 is TGCGCCAGCAGCCAGGCTCAAGAGACCCAGTACTTC. It yields the protein CASSQAQETQYF. The chain couples TRBV5-1 to TRBJ2-5; D is undetermined. With 4 bases removed from V and 2 bases from J, the gap between germline ends came to 6 bases. The CDR3 has 12 residues. Germline lookup yields CDR1 SGHRS and CDR2 YFSETQ.

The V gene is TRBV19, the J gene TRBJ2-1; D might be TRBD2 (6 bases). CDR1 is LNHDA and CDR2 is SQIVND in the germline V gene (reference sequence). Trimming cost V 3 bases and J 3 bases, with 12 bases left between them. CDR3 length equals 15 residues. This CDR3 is CASSIGGRLYNEQFF. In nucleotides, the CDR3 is TGTGCCAGTAGTATTGGGGGGAGGCTCTACAATGAGCAGTTCTTC.

The CDR3 region is CASSPSDRGNTEAFF. In DNA form, the CDR3 reads TGTGCCAGCTCACCCAGCGACAGAGGGAACACTGAAGCTTTCTTT. This chain joins TRBV18 and TRBJ1-1, with D possibly matching TRBD1 (5 bases). The V end was cut by 3 bases, the J end by 1 base, with 12 bases between. CDR1 KGHSH and CDR2 LQKENI come from the germline V gene. The CDR3 covers 15 residues.

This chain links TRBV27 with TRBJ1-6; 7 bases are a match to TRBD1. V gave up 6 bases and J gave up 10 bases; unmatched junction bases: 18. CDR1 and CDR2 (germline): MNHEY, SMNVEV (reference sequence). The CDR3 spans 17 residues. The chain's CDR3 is CASSRGRGRGEGSPLHF. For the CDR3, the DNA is TGTGCCAGCAGCCGCGGTCGTGGCAGGGGGGAAGGATCACCCCTCCACTTT.

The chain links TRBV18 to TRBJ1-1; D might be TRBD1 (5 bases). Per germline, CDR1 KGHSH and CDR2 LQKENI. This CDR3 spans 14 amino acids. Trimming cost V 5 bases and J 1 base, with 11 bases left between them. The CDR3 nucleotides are TGTGCCAGCTCAGGGGCAGCAAAGAACACTGAAGCTTTCTTT. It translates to CASSGAAKNTEAFF.

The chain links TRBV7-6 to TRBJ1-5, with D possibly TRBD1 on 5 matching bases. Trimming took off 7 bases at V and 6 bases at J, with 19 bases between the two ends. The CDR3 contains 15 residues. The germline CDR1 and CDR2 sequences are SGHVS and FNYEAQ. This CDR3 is CASNLGFGGAQPQHF. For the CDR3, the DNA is TGTGCCAGCAACTTGGGTTTTGGAGGGGCTCAGCCCCAGCATTTT.

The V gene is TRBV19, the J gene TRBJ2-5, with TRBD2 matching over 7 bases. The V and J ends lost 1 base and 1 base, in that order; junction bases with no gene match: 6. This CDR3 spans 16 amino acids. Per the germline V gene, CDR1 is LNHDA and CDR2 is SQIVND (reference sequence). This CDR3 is CASSIVAAGSQETQYF. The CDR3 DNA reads TGTGCCAGTAGTATAGTGGCAGCGGGGAGCCAAGAGACCCAGTACTTC.

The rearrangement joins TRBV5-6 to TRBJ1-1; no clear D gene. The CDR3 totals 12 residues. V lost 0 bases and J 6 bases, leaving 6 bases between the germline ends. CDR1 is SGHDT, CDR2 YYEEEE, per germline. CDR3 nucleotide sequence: TGTGCCAGCAGCTTGGGTATAGCTGAAGCTTTCTTT. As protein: CASSLGIAEAFF.

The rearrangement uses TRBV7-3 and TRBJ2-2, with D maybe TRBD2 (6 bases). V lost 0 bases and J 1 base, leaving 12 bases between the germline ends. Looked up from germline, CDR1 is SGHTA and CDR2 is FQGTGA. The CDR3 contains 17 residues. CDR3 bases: TGTGCCAGCAGCTTAACGGCCGGGACTGTGAACACCGGGGAGCTGTTTTTT. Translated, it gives CASSLTAGTVNTGELFF.

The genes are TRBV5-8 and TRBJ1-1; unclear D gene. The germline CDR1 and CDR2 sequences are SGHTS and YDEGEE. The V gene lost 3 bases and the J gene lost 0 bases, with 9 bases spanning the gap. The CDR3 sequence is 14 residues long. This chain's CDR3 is CASSSISLNTEAFF. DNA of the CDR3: TGTGCCAGCAGCTCTATTTCCCTGAACACTGAAGCTTTCTTT.

CDR3: CASSPFQTGGSTDTQYF. The CDR3 DNA follows: TGTGCCAGTAGCCCATTCCAGACAGGGGGGAGCACAGATACGCAGTATTTT. V usage is TRBV19 and J usage is TRBJ2-3; 9 bases map to TRBD1. The CDR3 covers 17 residues. The germline V gene encodes CDR1 LNHDA and CDR2 SQIVND (reference sequence). With V trimmed by 6 bases and J by 0 bases, 10 bases remained unmatched.

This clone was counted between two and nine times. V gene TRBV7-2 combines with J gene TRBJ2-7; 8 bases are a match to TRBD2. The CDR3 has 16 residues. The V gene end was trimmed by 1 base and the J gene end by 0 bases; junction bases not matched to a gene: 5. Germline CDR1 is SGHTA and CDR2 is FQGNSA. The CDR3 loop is CASSLGSAGVSYEQYF. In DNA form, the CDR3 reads TGTGCCAGCAGCTTAGGGTCAGCGGGGGTCTCCTACGAGCAGTACTTC.

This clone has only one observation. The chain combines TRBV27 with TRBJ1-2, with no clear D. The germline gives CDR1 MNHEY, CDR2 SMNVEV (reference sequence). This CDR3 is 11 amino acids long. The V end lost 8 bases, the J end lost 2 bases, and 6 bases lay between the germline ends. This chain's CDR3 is CASGPNYGYTF. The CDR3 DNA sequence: TGTGCCAGCGGCCCGAACTATGGCTACACCTTC.

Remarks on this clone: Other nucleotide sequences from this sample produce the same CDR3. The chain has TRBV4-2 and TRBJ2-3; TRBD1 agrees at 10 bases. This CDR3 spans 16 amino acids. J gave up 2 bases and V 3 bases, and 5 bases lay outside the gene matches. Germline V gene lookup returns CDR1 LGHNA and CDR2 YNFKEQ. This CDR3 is CASSHTGQGDTDTQYF. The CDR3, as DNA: TGTGCCAGCAGCCACACCGGACAGGGGGACACAGATACGCAGTATTTT.

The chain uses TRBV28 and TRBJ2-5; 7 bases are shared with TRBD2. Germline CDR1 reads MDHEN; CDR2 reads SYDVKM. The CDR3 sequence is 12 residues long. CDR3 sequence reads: CASKAGPETQYF. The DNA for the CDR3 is TGTGCTTCAAAAGCGGGGCCCGAGACCCAGTACTTC.

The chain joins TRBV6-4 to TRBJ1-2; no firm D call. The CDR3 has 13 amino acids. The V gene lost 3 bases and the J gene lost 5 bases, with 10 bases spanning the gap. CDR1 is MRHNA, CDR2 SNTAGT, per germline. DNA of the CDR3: TGTGCCAGCAGTGATAGCACTGAGTATGGCTACACCTTC. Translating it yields CASSDSTEYGYTF.